The clone carrying this T cell receptor beta chain showed up many times. Its cognate antigen is unknown. As it was prepared, the TCRbeta library received unique molecular identifiers. Each CDR3 protein gets one entry after TCRdb re-called the PCR reads with MiXCR. The sample includes roughly 180,000 distinct CDR3 sequences, 8.5% to 14% of them seen just once. These data are taken from a study of T-cell reconstitution after alpha-beta-depleted transplantation in children. Study-wide results and limits: When one year had passed after transplant, most T-cell counts and diversity came from newly produced T cells. After transplant, high TCRbeta diversity at day 60 in some patients arose from surviving recipient T cells and thymic progenitors. In patients about two months after transplant, alpha-beta T cells reportedly arose from several hundred expanded graft clones.

Trimming left V 6 bases short and J 6 bases short, with 16 bases between. This CDR3 spans 14 amino acids. J is TRBJ2-3 and V is TRBV12-3 or TRBV12-4; maybe TRBD2 (6 bases). The receptor was derived from a boy aged 2 to 9 with acute myeloid leukemia, due to receive a stem cell transplant. Material: PBMCs, obtained before TCRalphabeta/CD19-depleted stem cell transplant. CDR3 coding DNA: TGTGCCAGCAGCACGACTAGGACGGGTGATACGCAGTATTTT. Protein sequence: CASSTTRTGDTQYF.